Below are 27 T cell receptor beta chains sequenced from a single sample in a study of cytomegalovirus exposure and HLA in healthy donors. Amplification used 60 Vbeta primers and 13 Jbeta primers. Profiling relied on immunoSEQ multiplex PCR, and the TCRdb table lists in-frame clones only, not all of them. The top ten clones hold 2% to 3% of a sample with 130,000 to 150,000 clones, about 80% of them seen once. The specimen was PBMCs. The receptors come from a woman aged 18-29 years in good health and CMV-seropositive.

CDR3 sequence (DNA): TGTGCCAGCAGGGGGAGGGGGGGAGAGACCCAGTACTTC. Translated, it gives CASRGRGGETQYF. This chain connects TRBV2 to TRBJ2-5, with D possibly being TRBD2 (7 bases). Germline lookup yields CDR1 SNHLY and CDR2 FYNNEI. The CDR3 runs to 13 residues. V was cut by 6 bases and J by 4 bases, with 12 bases left in between.

CDR3 residues: CASSHDRGETQYF. CDR3 DNA sequence: TGTGCCAGCAGCCACGACCGGGGAGAGACCCAGTACTTC. The chain employs TRBV7-2 and TRBJ2-5; a weak D match, TRBD2 (5 bases). The CDR3 runs to 13 residues. CDR1 SGHTA and CDR2 FQGNSA come from the germline V gene. V was trimmed by 5 bases and J by 4 bases, leaving 11 bases between them. The complete variable domain, with remaining parts taken from reference TRBV7-2 and TRBJ2-5, reads GAGVSQSPSNKVTEKGKDVELRCDPISGHTALYWYRQSLGQGLEFLIYFQGNSAPDKSGLPSDRFSAERTGGSVSTLTIQRTQQEDSAVYLCASSHDRGETQYFGPGTRLLVL.

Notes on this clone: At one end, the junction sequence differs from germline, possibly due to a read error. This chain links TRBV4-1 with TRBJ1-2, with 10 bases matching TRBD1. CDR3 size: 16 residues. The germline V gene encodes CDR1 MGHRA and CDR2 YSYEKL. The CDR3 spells CASSPDSGTGDLGYTF. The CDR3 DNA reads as TGTGCCAGCAGCCCTGATTCCGGGACAGGGGATTTAGGCTACACCTTC.

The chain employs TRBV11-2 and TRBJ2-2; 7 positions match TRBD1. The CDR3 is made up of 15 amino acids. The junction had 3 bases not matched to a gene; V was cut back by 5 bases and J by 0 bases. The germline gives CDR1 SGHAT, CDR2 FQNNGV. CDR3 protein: CASSPTGANTGELFF. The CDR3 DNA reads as TGTGCCAGCAGCCCCACAGGGGCGAACACCGGGGAGCTGTTTTTT.

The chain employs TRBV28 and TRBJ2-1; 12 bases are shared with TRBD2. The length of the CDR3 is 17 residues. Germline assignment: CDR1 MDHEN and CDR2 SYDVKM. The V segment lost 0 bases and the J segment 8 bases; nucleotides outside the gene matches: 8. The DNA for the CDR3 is TGTGCCAGCAGTTTATGGGCTAGCGGGGGGGAGGGGGATGAGCAGTTCTTC. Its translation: CASSLWASGGEGDEQFF.

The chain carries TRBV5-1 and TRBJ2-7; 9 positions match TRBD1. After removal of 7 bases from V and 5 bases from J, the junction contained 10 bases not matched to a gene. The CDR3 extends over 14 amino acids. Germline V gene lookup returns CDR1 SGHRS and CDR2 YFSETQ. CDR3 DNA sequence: TGCGCCAGCCGCCGGACAGGGGCGGTCAACGAGCAGTACTTC. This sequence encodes CASRRTGAVNEQYF.

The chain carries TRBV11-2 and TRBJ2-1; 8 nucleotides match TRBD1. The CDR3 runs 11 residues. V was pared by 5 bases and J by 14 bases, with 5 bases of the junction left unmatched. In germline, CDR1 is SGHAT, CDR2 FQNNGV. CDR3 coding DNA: TGTGCCAGCAGCGGGGGACAGGCGGAGTTCTTC. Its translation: CASSGGQAEFF.

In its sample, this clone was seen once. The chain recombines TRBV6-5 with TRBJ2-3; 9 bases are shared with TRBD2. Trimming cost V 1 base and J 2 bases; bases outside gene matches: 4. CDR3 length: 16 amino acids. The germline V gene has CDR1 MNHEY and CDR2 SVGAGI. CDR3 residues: CASSYFSGGTTDTQYF. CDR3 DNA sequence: TGTGCCAGCAGTTACTTTAGCGGGGGAACCACAGATACGCAGTATTTT.

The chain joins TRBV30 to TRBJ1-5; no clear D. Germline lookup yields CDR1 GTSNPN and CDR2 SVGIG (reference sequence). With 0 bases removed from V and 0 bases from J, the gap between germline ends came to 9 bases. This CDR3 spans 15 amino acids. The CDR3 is CAWSVGAYSNQPQHF. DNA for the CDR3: TGTGCCTGGAGTGTAGGAGCTTATAGCAATCAGCCCCAGCATTTT.

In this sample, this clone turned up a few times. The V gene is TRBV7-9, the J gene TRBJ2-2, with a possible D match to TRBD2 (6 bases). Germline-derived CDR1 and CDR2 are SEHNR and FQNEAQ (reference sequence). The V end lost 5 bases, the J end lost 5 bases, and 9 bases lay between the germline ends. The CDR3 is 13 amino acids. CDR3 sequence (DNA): TGTGCCAGCAGCCTAGGGAGGACCGGGGAGCTGTTTTTT. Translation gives CASSLGRTGELFF.

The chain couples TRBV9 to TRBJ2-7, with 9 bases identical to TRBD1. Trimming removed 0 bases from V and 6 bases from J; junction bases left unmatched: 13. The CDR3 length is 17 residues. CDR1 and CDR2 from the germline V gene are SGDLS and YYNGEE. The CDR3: CASSVGPGRGQGREQYF. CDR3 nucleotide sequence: TGTGCCAGCAGCGTAGGACCTGGGAGGGGACAGGGTCGCGAGCAGTACTTC. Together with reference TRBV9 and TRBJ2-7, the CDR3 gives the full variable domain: DSGVTQTPKHLITATGQRVTLRCSPRSGDLSVYWYQQSLDQGLQFLIQYYNGEERAKGNILERFSAQQFPDLHSELNLSSLELGDSALYFCASSVGPGRGQGREQYFGPGTRLTVT.

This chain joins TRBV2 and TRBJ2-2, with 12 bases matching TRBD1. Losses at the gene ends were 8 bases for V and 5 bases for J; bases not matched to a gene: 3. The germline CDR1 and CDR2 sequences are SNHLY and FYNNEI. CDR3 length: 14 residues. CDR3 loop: CASGDRGLTGELFF. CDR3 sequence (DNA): TGTGCCAGCGGGGACAGGGGGCTTACCGGGGAGCTGTTTTTT.

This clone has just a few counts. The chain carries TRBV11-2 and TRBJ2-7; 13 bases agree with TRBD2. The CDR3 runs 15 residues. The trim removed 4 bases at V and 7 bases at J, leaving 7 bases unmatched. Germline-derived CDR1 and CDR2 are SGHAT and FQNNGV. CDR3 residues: CASSSTSGGAWEQYF. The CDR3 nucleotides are TGTGCCAGCAGCTCCACTAGCGGGGGGGCCTGGGAGCAGTACTTC.

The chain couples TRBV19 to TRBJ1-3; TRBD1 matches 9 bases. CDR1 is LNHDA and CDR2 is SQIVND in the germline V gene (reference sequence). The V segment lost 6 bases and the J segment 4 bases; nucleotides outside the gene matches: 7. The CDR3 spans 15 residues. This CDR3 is CASSRDRETGNTIYF. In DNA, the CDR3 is TGTGCCAGTAGCCGGGACAGGGAGACAGGAAACACCATATATTTT.

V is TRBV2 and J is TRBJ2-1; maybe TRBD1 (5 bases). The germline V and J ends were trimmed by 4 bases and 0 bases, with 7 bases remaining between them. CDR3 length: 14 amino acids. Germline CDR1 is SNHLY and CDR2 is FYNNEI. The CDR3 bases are TGTGCCAGCAGTGTTCAGGGCTCCTACAATGAGCAGTTCTTC. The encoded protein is CASSVQGSYNEQFF. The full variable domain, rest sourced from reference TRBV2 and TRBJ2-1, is EPEVTQTPSHQVTQMGQEVILRCVPISNHLYFYWYRQILGQKVEFLVSFYNNEISEKSEIFDDQFSVERPDGSNFTLKIRSTKLEDSAMYFCASSVQGSYNEQFFGPGTRLTVL.

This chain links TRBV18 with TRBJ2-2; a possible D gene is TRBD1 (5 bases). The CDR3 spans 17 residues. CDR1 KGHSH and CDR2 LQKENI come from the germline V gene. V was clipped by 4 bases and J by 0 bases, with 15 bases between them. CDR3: CASSQQETLANTGELFF. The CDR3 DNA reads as TGTGCCAGCTCACAACAGGAGACTCTCGCGAACACCGGGGAGCTGTTTTTT.

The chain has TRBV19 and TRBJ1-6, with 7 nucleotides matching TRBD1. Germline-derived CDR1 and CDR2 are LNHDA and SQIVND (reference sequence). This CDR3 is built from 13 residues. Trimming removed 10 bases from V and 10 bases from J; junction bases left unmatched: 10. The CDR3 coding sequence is TGTGCCACTCGGACAGGCGCGGTCTCACCCCTCCACTTT. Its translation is CATRTGAVSPLHF. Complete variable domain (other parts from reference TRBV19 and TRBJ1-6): DGGITQSPKYLFRKEGQNVTLSCEQNLNHDAMYWYRQDPGQGLRLIYYSQIVNDFQKGDIAEGYSVSREKKESFPLTVTSAQKNPTAFYLCATRTGAVSPLHFGNGTRLTVT.

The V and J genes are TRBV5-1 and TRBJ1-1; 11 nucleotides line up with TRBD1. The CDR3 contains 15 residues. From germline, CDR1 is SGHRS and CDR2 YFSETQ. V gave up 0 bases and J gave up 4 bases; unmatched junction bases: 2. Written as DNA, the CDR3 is TGCGCCAGCAGCTTGGGGACAGGGGGCGCCACTGAAGCTTTCTTT. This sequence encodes CASSLGTGGATEAFF. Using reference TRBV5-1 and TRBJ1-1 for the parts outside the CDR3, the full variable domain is KAGVTQTPRYLIKTRGQQVTLSCSPISGHRSVSWYQQTPGQGLQFLFEYFSETQRNKGNFPGRFSGRQFSNSRSEMNVSTLELGDSALYLCASSLGTGGATEAFFGQGTRLTVV.

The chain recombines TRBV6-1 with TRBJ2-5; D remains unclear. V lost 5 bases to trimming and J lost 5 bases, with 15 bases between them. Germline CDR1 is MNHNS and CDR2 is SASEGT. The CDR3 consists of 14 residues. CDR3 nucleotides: TGTGCCAGCAGTCTCTCGACACTTTCCGAGACCCAGTACTTC. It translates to CASSLSTLSETQYF.

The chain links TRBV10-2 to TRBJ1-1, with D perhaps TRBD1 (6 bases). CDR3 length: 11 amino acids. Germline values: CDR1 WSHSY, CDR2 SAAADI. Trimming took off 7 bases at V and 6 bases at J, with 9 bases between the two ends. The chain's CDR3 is CASTEGAEAFF. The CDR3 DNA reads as TGCGCCAGCACCGAGGGGGCTGAAGCTTTCTTT.

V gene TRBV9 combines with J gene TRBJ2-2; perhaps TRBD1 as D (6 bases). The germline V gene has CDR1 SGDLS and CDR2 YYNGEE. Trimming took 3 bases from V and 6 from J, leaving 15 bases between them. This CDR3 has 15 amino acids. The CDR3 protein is CASSGTVLSAGELFF. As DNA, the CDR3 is TGTGCCAGCAGCGGGACAGTTTTGAGTGCCGGGGAGCTGTTTTTT.

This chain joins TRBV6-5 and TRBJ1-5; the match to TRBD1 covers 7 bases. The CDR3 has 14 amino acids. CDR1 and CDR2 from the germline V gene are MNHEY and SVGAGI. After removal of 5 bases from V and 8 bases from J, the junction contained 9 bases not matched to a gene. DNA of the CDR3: TGTGCCAGCAGTGAAGTGACAGGGTATAAGCCCCAGCATTTT. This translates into CASSEVTGYKPQHF.

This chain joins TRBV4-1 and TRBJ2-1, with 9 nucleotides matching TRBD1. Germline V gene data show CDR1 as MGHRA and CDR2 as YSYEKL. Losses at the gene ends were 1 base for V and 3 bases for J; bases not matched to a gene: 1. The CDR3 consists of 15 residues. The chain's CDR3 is CASSQADRGYNEQFF. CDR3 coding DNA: TGCGCCAGCAGCCAAGCGGACAGGGGCTACAATGAGCAGTTCTTC.

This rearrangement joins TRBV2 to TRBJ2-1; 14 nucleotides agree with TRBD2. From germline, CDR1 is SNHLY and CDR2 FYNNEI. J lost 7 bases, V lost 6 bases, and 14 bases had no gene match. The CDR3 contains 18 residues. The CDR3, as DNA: TGTGCCAGCAGCCTGACTAGCGGGGGGGCCTTTGTGGGGAATGAGCAGTTCTTC. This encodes CASSLTSGGAFVGNEQFF.

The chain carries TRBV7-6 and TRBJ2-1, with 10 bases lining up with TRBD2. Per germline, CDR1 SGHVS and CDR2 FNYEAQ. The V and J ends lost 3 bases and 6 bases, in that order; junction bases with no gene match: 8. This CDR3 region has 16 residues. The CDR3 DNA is TGTGCCAGCAGCTTGAGGGACCTAGCGGGGGCCAATGAGCAGTTCTTC. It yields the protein CASSLRDLAGANEQFF.

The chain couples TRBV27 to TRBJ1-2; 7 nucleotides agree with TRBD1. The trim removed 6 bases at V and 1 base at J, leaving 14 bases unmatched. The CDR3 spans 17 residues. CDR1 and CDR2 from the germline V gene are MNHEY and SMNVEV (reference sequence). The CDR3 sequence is CASSLLPGGEVNYGYTF. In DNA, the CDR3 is TGTGCCAGCAGCTTACTTCCAGGGGGTGAGGTTAACTATGGCTACACCTTC.

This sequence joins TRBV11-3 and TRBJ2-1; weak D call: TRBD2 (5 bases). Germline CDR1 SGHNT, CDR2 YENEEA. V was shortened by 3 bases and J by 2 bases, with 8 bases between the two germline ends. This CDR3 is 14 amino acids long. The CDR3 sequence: CASSLRGPYNEQFF. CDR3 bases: TGTGCCAGCAGCTTGAGAGGGCCCTACAATGAGCAGTTCTTC. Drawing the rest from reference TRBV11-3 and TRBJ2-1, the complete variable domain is EAGVVQSPRYKIIEKKQPVAFWCNPISGHNTLYWYLQNLGQGPELLIRYENEEAVDDSQLPKDRFSAERLKGVDSTLKIQPAELGDSAVYLCASSLRGPYNEQFFGPGTRLTVL.